What follows is one T cell receptor beta chain and its context. The CDR3 runs 13 residues. Germline CDR1 reads SEHNR; CDR2 reads FQNEAQ (reference sequence). V trimming: 4 bases; J trimming: 10 bases; junction bases outside the gene matches: 4. This sample was taken from a study of T cell changes during pregnancy in multiple sclerosis. Measured with immunoSEQ multiplex PCR; TCRdb has only the in-frame clones, and not every one. This table holds about 64,000 clones, roughly 88% found once. The chain has TRBV7-9 and TRBJ2-5, with 12 nucleotides matching TRBD2. This sequence originates from a female donor with multiple sclerosis, enrolled in a pregnancy study. The starting material was peripheral blood, obtained in the second trimester of pregnancy. The CDR3 bases are TGTGCCAGCAGCTCCGGGACTAGCGGGCGCCAGTACTTC. This translates into CASSSGTSGRQYF.